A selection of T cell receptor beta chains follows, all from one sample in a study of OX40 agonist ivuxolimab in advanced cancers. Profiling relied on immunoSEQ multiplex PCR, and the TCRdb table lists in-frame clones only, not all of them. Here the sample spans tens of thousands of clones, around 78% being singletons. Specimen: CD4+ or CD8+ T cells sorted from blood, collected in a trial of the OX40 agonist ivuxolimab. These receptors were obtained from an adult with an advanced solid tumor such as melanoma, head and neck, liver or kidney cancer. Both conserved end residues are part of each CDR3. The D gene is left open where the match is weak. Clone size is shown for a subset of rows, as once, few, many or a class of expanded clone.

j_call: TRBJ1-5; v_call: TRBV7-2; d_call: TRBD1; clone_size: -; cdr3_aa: CASSPTQGARGQPQHF; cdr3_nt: TGTGCCAGCAGCCCCACCCAGGGGGCGCGCGGTCAGCCCCAGCATTTT
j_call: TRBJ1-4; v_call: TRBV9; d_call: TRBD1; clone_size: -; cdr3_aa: CASSPGTVDEKLFF; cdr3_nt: TGTGCCAGCAGCCCCGGGACAGTGGATGAAAAACTGTTTTTT
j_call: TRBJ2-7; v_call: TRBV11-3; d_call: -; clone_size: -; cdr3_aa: CASSLGQWDEQYF; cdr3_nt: TGTGCCAGCAGCTTAGGACAGTGGGACGAGCAGTACTTC
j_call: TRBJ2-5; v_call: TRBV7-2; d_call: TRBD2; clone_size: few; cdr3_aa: CASSLVGLAFSETQYF; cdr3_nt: TGTGCCAGCAGCTTAGTGGGACTAGCGTTTTCAGAGACCCAGTACTTC
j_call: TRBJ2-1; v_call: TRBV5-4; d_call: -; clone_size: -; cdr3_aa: CASSDPSGGGFGEQFF; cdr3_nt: TGTGCCAGCAGCGACCCCAGTGGGGGCGGTTTCGGGGAGCAGTTCTTC
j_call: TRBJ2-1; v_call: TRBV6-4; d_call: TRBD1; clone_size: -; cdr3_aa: CASSADRVATEQFF; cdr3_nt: TGTGCCAGCAGTGCGGACAGGGTAGCCACTGAGCAGTTCTTC
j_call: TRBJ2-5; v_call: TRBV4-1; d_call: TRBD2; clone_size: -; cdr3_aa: CASSQDGLAEQETQYF; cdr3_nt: TGCGCCAGCAGCCAAGACGGGCTAGCGGAACAAGAGACCCAGTACTTC
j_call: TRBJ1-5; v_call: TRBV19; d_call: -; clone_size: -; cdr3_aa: CASIPTGNSNQPQHF; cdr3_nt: TGTGCCAGTATCCCGACAGGCAATAGCAATCAGCCCCAGCATTTT
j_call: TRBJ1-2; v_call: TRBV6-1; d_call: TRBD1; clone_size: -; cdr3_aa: CASRALGQGAGYTF; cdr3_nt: TGTGCCAGCCGGGCATTGGGACAGGGGGCCGGCTACACCTTC
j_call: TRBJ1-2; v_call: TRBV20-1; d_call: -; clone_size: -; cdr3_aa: CSARQSYGYTF; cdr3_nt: TGCAGTGCCAGACAGAGCTATGGCTACACCTTC
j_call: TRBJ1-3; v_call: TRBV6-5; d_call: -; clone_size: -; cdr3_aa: CASRTDYSGNTIYF; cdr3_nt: TGTGCCAGCAGGACAGACTACTCTGGAAACACCATATATTTT
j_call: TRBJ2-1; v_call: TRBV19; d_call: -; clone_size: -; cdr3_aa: CASSIAAVPPYNEQFF; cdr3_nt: TGTGCCAGTAGTATTGCCGCAGTACCGCCCTACAATGAGCAGTTCTTC
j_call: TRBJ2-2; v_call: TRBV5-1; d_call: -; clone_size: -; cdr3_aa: CASSLDSANTGELFF; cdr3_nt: TGCGCCAGCAGCTTGGACAGCGCGAACACCGGGGAGCTGTTTTTT
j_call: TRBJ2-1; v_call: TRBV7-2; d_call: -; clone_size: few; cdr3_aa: CASSKAGNSYNEQFF; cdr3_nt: TGTGCCAGCAGCAAAGCGGGTAACTCCTACAATGAGCAGTTCTTC
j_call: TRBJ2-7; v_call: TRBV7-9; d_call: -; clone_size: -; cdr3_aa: CASSLVSQGEQYF; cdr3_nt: TGTGCCAGCAGCTTGGTCTCACAGGGCGAGCAGTACTTC
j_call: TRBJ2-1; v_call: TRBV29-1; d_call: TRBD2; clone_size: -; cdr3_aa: CSVGDPGTSGKGGEQFF; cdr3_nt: TGCAGCGTTGGGGACCCCGGGACTAGCGGGAAAGGGGGTGAGCAGTTCTTC
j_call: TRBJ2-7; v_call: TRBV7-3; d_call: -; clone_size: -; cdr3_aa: CASSLLGTSSYEQYF; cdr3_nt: TGTGCCAGCAGCTTATTAGGCACCAGCTCCTACGAGCAGTACTTC
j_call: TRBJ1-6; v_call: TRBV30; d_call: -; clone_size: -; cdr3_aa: CAWRVEHGPLHF; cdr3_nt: TGTGCCTGGAGGGTGGAGCACGGACCCCTCCACTTT
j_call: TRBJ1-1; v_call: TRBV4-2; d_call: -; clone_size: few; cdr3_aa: CASSLDGTNTEAFF; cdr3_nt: TGTGCCAGCAGCCTTGACGGCACCAACACTGAAGCTTTCTTT
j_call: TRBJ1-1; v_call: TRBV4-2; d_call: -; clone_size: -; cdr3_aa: CASSIPQGNTEAFF; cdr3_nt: TGTGCCAGCAGCATCCCTCAGGGGAACACTGAAGCTTTCTTT
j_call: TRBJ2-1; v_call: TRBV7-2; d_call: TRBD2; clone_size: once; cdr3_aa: CASSSSGSPHNEQFF; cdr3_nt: TGTGCCAGCAGCTCCAGCGGGAGTCCCCACAATGAGCAGTTCTTC
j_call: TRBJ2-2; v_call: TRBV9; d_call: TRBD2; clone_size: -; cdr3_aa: CASNPRGGAGSLRNTGELFF; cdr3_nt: TGTGCCAGCAACCCGAGGGGAGGGGCAGGGTCTTTGCGGAACACCGGGGAGCTGTTTTTT
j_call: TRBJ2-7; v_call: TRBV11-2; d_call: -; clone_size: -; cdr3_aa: CASSTLRVATYEQYF; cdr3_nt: TGTGCCAGCAGCACCCTCCGGGTCGCCACCTACGAGCAGTACTTC
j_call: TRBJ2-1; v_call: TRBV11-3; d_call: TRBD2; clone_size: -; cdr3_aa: CASSLPSGNFNNEQFF; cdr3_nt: TGTGCCAGCAGCTTGCCTAGCGGGAACTTCAACAATGAGCAGTTCTTC
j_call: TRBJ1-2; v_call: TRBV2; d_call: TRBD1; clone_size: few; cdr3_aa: CASRQGARGYTF; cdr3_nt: TGTGCCAGCAGGCAGGGGGCGAGAGGCTACACCTTC
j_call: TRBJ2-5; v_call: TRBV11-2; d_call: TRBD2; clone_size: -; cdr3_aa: CASSLDRASGGAGETQYF; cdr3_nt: TGTGCCAGCAGCTTAGATCGGGCTAGCGGGGGGGCCGGGGAGACCCAGTACTTC
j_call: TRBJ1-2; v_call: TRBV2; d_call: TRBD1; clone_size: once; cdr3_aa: CASSSGTGRGGYTF; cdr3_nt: TGTGCCAGCAGCTCCGGGACAGGGAGGGGTGGCTACACCTTC
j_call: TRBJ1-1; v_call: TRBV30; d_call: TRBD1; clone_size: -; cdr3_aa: CAWRDRGGPNTEAFF; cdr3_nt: TGTGCCTGGAGAGACAGGGGCGGACCGAACACTGAAGCTTTCTTT
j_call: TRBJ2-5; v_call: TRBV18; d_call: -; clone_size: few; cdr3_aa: CASSTLQGSKETQYF; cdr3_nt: TGTGCCAGCTCTACATTACAGGGATCCAAAGAGACCCAGTACTTC
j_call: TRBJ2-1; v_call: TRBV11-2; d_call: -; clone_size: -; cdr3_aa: CASSLEGGIFYNEQFF; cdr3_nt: TGTGCCAGCAGCTTAGAGGGCGGGATCTTCTACAATGAGCAGTTCTTC
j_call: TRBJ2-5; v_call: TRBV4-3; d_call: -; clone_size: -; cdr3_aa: CASSQDRQRETQYF; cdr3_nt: TGCGCCAGCAGCCAAGATCGGCAGAGGGAGACCCAGTACTTC
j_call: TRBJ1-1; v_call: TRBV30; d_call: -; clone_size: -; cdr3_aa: CAYSSVRRVTEAFF; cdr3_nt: TGTGCCTATTCTTCGGTCCGGAGAGTCACTGAAGCTTTCTTT
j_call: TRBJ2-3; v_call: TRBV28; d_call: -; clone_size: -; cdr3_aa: CASSSADRGRTDTQYF; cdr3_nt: TGTGCCAGCAGTTCGGCAGACCGGGGGCGCACAGATACGCAGTATTTT
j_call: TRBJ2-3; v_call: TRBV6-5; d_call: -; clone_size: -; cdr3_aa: CASGQSGITDTQYF; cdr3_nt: TGTGCCAGCGGACAGTCAGGAATCACAGATACGCAGTATTTT
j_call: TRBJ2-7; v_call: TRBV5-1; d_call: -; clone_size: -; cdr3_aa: CASSYLPPSGSYEQYF; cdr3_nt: TGCGCCAGCAGCTATTTACCCCCCTCGGGTTCCTACGAGCAGTACTTC
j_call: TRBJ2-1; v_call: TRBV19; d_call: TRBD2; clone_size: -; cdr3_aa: CASRELAGGPNEQFF; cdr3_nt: TGTGCCAGTAGGGAACTAGCGGGGGGACCCAATGAGCAGTTCTTC
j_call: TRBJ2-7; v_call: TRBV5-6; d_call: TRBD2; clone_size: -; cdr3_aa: CASSRAGVYEQYF; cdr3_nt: TGTGCCAGCAGCAGGGCGGGGGTCTACGAGCAGTACTTC
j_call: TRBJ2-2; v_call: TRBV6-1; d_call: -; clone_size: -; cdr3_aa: CASSPGTLDTGELFF; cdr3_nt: TGTGCCAGCAGTCCCGGGACTTTGGACACCGGGGAGCTGTTTTTT
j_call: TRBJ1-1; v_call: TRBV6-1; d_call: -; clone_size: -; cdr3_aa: CASSEEGKIRRLAFF; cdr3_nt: TGTGCCAGCAGTGAAGAAGGAAAAATCCGCCGTCTGGCTTTCTTT
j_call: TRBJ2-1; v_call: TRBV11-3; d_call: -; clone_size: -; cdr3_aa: CASSFQGGNEQFF; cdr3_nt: TGTGCCAGCAGCTTTCAGGGGGGCAATGAGCAGTTCTTC
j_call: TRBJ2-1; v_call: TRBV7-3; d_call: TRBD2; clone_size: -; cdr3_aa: CASSQREYRNNEQFF; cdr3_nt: TGTGCCAGCAGCCAGCGGGAGTATAGGAACAATGAGCAGTTCTTC
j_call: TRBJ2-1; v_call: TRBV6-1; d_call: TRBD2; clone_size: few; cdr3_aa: CASSEEAGGYNEQFF; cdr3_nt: TGTGCCAGCAGTGAAGAAGCGGGAGGGTACAATGAGCAGTTCTTC
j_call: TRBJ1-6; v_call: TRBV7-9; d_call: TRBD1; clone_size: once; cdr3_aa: CASSLGGTGEGPYHF; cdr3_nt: TGTGCCAGCAGCTTAGGAGGGACAGGGGAAGGGCCCTACCACTTT
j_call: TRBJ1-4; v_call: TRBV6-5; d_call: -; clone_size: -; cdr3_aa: CASSYSSGLPNEKLFF; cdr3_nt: TGTGCCAGCAGTTACTCGTCGGGATTACCTAATGAAAAACTGTTTTTT
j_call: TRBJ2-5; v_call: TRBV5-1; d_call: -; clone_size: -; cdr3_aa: CASSLGVGGQETQYF; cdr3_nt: TGCGCCAGCAGCTTGGGCGTCGGCGGCCAAGAGACCCAGTACTTC
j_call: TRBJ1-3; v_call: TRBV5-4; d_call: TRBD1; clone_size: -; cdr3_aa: CASSRDRPLRGKFSGNTIYF; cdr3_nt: TGTGCCAGCAGCCGGGACAGGCCCTTACGGGGAAAGTTCTCTGGAAACACCATATATTTT
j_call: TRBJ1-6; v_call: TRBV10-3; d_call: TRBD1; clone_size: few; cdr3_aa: CAAYGGQGSSPLHF; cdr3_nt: TGTGCCGCTTACGGGGGACAGGGATCCTCACCCCTCCACTTT
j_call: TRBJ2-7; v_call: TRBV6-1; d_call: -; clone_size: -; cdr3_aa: CASAASLSYEQYF; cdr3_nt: TGTGCCAGCGCCGCCAGTCTCTCCTACGAGCAGTACTTC
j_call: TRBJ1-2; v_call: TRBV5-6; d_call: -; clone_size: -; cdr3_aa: CASSLEGFGYTF; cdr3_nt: TGTGCCAGCAGCTTGGAAGGGTTCGGCTACACCTTC
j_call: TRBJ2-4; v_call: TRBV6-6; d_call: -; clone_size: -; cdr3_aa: CASGSPTNIQYF; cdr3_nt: TGTGCCAGCGGTTCCCCAACAAACATTCAGTACTTC
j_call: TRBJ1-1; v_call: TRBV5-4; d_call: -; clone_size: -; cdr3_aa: CASSSPQGRTEAFF; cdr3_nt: TGTGCCAGCAGCTCACCCCAGGGGAGAACTGAAGCTTTCTTT
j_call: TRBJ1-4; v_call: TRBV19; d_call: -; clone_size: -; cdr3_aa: CASSIAGDEKLFF; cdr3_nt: TGTGCCAGTAGTATTGCAGGGGACGAAAAACTGTTTTTT
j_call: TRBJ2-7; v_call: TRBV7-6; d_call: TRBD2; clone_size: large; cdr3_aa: CASSSLAGTVSEQYF; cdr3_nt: TGTGCCAGCAGCTCGCTAGCGGGAACGGTAAGCGAGCAGTACTTC
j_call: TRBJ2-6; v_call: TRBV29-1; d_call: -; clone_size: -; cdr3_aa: CSVDGDATSGANVLTF; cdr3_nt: TGCAGCGTTGATGGCGACGCGACCTCTGGGGCCAACGTCCTGACTTTC
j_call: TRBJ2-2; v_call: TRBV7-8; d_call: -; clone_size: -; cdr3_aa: CASSLMGNTGELFF; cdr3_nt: TGTGCCAGCAGCTTAATGGGGAACACCGGGGAGCTGTTTTTT
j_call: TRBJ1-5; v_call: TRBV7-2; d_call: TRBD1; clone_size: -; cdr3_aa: CASSLDRGSNQPQHF; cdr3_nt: TGTGCCAGCAGCTTAGACAGGGGAAGCAATCAGCCCCAGCATTTT
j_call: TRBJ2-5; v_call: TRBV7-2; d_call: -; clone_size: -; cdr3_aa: CASSLDTRGTQYF; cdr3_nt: TGTGCCAGCAGCTTAGATACAAGGGGGACCCAGTACTTC